These 3 T cell receptor beta chains share one sample of origin, sequenced in a study of liver allograft versus peripheral blood T cells (dated by TCRdb to 2018 to 2020). For context, the study as a whole: The study compared T cell receptor repertoires found within transplanted livers against repertoires in the peripheral blood of liver transplant recipients.

The sequencer listed for this sample is Illumina MiSeq. The public sequencing data were trimmed at Q25 with fastp and processed into clonotypes with MiXCR by TCRdb, which kept only in-frame beta chains. When rows share a CDR3 protein, they turn into one entry using the most common DNA and genes. Across this sample there are thousands of distinct CDR3 sequences, with about 18% seen only once. The top ten constitute 4% to 4.5% of the sample. The origin of the receptors is a human patient who had a liver transplant. After a transplant, not all T cells may be the patient's own; some may come from the graft donor.

On this clonotype: As the CDR3 is not closed by the conserved phenylalanine or tryptophan, this likely results from a read error. V usage is TRBV30 and J usage is TRBJ1-5; 8 bases are shared with TRBD1. With 2 bases clipped from V and 1 base from J, the junction kept 10 bases outside the gene matches. CDR1 GTSNPN and CDR2 SVGIG come from the germline V gene (reference sequence). The length of the CDR3 is 17 residues. The chain's CDR3 is CAWSTDRERVSNQPQHS. The CDR3 DNA reads as TGTGCCTGGAGTACGGACAGGGAAAGGGTAAGCAATCAGCCCCAGCATTCT.

The chain combines TRBV29-1 with TRBJ2-5; TRBD1 aligns across 9 bases. The CDR3 is 12 residues long. Germline assignment: CDR1 SQVTM and CDR2 ANQGSEA. The CDR3 protein is CSTGTGQETQYF. The CDR3 region has the DNA TGCAGTACCGGGACAGGGCAAGAGACCCAGTACTTC.

By share of the sample, this clonotype is medium-sized. The CDR3 reads CASSLAAKNTEAFF. CDR3 sequence (DNA): TGTGCCAGCAGCTTGGCGGCCAAGAACACTGAAGCTTTCTTT. This sequence joins TRBV5-4 and TRBJ1-1; D is unresolved. Trimming shortened V by 0 bases and J by 1 base, and 7 bases separated the two germline ends. Germline V CDR1 and CDR2: SGHNT, YYREEE (reference sequence). CDR3 length: 14 amino acids.